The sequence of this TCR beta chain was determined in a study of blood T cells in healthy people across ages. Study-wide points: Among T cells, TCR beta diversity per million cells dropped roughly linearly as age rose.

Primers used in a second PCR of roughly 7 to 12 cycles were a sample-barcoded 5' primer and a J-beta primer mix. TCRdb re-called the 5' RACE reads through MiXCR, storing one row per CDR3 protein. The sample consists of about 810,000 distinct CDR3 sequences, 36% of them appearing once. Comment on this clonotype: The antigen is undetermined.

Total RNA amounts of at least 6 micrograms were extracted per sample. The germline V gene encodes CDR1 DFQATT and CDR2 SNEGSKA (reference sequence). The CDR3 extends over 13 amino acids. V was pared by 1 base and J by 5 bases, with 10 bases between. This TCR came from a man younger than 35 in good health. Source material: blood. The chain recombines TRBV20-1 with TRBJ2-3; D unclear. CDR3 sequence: CSARVTNGDTQYF. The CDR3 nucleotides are TGCAGTGCTAGAGTTACTAACGGAGATACGCAGTATTTT.